This TCR beta chain was found in a study of blood T cell repertoires in COVID-19 (TCRdb year 2020). At the level of the whole study: The collaborator samples originated in the United States, Italy and Spain and spanned the acute and convalescent phases of COVID-19. Deeply sampled blood TCRbeta repertoires from subjects exposed to, actively infected with, or recovered from COVID-19 were included in the dataset. Where HLA class I and class II types were available, the types were taken from metadata supplied by the sample provider, not from assay-based typing. Samples were obtained from the ongoing ImmuneRACE study (first 160 participants) and from about 1,300 subjects provided by 6 global collaborators. The repertoires were made available in a free public database intended to serve as a resource for research on the immune response to SARS-CoV-2. The prospective study material was composed of cDNA or gDNA derived from T cells, B-cell-depleted T cells, or PBMCs. A de-identified subject ID, COVID-19 status, age in years and sex were almost always included in the sample metadata. The research as a whole found: How much clinical and demographic metadata was included differed by source and by participant, and the metadata was provided uncurated.

TCRbeta CDR3 regions were amplified from genomic DNA using the immunoSEQ Assay, a bias-controlled multiplex PCR. As for the authors' bioinformatics: Nucleated cell counts per sample were estimated from amplification of reference gene primers within the assay. Sequence reads were collapsed and filtered to measure the absolute abundance of every unique TCRbeta CDR3 rearrangement. For each sample, productive Simpson clonality was calculated as the square root of Simpson's diversity index across productive rearrangements. The immuneACCESS repertoire file appears here via TCRdb, limited to in-frame rearrangements. These files lack a portion of the clones; in checked studies, under half of the deficit traces to unresolved V genes, and the cause of the others is not known. From that table come the V and J calls and clone size; the DNA was used to work out D and trimming. This sample is represented by around 270,000 clones; roughly 86% of them were singletons. Of the sample, roughly 2.5% is held by the ten largest clones.

Collaborating institutions collected whole blood in K2EDTA tubes following their own protocols. For TCRbeta analysis, collaborators shipped samples in one of three forms: frozen whole blood, isolated PBMCs, or DNA extracted from either of those sample types. The germline V gene specifies SGHVS as CDR1 and FQNEAQ as CDR2. Ends trimmed: V by 4 bases, J by 8 bases; bases unmatched to a gene: 6. The CDR3 measures 15 amino acids from cysteine to phenylalanine. The DNA shown is the 45-base CDR3, in frame from base 1. A note on this clone: Which antigen it targets is not known. Base qualities are not at hand, and no much larger clone is one base apart.

The sequenced material came from peripheral blood. The receptor was derived from a woman aged 50 to 60 with acute or convalescent COVID-19. Recombination joined TRBV7-8 with TRBJ1-4, and 11 junctional nucleotides match TRBD1. The nucleotides read TGTGCCAGCAGCTGGGTGGGACAGGGGGAAGAAAAACTGTTTTTT. It encodes CASSWVGQGEEKLFF.